This TCR beta chain was identified in a study of blood T cell repertoires in COVID-19. About the research overall: Sites in the United States, Italy and Spain provided acute and convalescent COVID-19 samples.

The germline CDR1 and CDR2 sequences are SGDLS and YYNGEE. The CDR3 contains 15 residues. After removal of 0 bases from V and 5 bases from J, the junction contained 7 bases not matched to a gene. TCRdb keeps only in-frame clones here, not all; method: immunoSEQ multiplex PCR. The top ten clones hold approximately 33% of a sample with some 10,000 clones, roughly 81% of them seen once. Sequenced input: peripheral blood. This chain connects TRBV9 to TRBJ2-7; 8 nucleotides align to TRBD1. The clonotype originates from a man over 45 with active COVID-19. The CDR3 region is CASSVASSGGDEQYF. CDR3 DNA sequence: TGTGCCAGCAGCGTAGCTTCGTCAGGGGGCGACGAGCAGTACTTC.